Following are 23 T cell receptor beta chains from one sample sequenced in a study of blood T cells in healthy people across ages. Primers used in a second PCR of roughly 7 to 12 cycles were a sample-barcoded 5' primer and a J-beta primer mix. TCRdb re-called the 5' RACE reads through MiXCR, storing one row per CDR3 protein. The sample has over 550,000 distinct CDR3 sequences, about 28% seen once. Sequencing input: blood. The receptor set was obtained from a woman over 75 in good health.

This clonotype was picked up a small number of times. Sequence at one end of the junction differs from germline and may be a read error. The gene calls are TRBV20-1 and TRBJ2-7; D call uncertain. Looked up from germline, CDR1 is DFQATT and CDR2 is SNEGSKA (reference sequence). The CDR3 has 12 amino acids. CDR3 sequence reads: CSARLRTYGQYF. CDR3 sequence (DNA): TGCAGTGCTAGACTACGGACGTACGGGCAGTACTTC.

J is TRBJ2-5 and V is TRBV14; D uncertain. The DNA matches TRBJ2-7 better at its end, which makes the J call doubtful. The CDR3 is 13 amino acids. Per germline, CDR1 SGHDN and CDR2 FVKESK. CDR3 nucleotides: TGTGCCAGCAGCCAAGATTCTCCCTACGAGCAGTACTTC. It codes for CASSQDSPYEQYF.

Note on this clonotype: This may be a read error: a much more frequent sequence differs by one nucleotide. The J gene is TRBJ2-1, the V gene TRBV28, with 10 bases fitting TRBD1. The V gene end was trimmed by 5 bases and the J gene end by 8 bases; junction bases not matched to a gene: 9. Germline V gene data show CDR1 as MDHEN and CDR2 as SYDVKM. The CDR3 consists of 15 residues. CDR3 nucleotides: TGTGCCAGCAGTACCGCCGGGACAGGGGCCCATGAGCAGTTCTTC. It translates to CASSTAGTGAHEQFF. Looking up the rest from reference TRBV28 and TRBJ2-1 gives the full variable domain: DVKVTQSSRYLVKRTGEKVFLECVQDMDHENMFWYRQDPGLGLRLIYFSYDVKMKEKGDIPEGYSVSREKKERFSLILESASTNQTSMYLCASSTAGTGAHEQFFGPGTRLTVL.

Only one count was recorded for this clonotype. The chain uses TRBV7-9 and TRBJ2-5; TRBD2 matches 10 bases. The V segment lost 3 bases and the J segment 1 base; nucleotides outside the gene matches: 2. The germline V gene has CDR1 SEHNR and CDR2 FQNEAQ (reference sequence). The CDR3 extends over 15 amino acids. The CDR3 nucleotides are TGTGCCAGCAGCTTTCTAGCGGGGGCCCAAGAGACCCAGTACTTC. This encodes CASSFLAGAQETQYF.

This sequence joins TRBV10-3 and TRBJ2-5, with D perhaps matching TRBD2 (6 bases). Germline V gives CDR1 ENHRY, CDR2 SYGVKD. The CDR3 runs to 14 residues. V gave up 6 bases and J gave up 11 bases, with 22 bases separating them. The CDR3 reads CAIRDGRSSGEQYF. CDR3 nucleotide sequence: TGTGCCATCAGGGATGGGAGGAGTTCGGGTGAGCAGTACTTC.

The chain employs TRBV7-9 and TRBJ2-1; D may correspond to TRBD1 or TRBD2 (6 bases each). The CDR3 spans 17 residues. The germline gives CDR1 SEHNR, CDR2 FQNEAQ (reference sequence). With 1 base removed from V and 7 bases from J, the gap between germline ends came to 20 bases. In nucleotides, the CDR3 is TGTGCCAGCAGCTTAGGACAGGCCATAGGCGGGGAGAATGAGCAGTTCTTC. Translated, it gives CASSLGQAIGGENEQFF.

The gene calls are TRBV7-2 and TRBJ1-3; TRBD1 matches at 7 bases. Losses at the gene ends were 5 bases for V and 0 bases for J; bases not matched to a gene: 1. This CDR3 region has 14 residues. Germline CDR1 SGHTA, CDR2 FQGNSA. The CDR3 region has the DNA TGTGCCAGCAGCCACAGGGGCTCTGGAAACACCATATATTTT. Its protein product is CASSHRGSGNTIYF.

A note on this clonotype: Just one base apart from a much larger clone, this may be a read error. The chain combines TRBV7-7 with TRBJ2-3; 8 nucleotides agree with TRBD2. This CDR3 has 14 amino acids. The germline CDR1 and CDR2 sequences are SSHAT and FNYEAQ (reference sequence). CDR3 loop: CAGSPGGAEDTQYF. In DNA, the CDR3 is TGTGCCGGCAGCCCCGGGGGGGCCGAAGATACGCAGTATTTT.

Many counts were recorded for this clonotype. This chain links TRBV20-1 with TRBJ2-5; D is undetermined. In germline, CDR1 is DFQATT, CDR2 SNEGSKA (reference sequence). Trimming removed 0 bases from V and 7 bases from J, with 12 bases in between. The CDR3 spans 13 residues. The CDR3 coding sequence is TGCAGTGCTAGAGATGGCCTAATCGGGACCCAGTACTTC. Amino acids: CSARDGLIGTQYF.

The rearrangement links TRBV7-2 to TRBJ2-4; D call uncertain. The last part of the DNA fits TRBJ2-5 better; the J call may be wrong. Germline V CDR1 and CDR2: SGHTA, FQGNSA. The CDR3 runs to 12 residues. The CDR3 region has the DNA TGTGCCAGCAGCTTAGAATCGAAGACCCAGTACTTC. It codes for CASSLESKTQYF.

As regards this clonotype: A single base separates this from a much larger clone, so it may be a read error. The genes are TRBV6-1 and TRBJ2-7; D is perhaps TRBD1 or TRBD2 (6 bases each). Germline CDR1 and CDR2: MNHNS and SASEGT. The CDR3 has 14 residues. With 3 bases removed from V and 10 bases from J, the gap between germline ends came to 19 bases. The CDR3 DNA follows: TGTGCCAGCAGTGACCTACAGGGAGGAACTACTCAGTACTTC. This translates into CASSDLQGGTTQYF.

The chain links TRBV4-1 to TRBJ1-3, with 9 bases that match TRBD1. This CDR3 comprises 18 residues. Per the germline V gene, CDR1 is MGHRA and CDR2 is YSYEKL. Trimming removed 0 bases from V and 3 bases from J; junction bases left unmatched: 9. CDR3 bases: TGCGCCAGCAGCCAAGATGCGGGACAGGGTTTACTTGGAAACACCATATATTTT. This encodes CASSQDAGQGLLGNTIYF.

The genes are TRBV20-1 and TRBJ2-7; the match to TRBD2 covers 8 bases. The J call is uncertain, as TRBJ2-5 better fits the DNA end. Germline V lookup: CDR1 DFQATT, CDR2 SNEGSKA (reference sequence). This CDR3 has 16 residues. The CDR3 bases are TGCAGTGCTAGAGATCCACAGCGGGGGATCCAAGAGACCCAGTACTTC. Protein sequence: CSARDPQRGIQETQYF.

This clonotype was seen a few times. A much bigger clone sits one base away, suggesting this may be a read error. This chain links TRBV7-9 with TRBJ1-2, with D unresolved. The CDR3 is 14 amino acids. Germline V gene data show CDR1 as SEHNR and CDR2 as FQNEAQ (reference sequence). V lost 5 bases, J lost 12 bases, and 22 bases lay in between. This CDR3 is CASSLARDSEGHTF. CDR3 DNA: TGTGCCAGCAGCCTCGCCCGGGATAGTGAGGGCCACACCTTC.

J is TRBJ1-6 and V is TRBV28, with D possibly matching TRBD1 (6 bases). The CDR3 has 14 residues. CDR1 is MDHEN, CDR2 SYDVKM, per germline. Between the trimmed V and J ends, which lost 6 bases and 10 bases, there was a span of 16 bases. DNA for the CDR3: TGTGCCAGCAGCTTAGGGGGGGTAGAATCACCCCTCCACTTT. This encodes CASSLGGVESPLHF.

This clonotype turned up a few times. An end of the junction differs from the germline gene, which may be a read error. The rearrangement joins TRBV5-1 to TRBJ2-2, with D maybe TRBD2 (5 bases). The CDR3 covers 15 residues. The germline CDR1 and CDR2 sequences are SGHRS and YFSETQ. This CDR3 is CARSLEGLGTGELFF. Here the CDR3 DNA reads TGCGCCCGCAGCTTGGAAGGACTCGGCACCGGGGAGCTGTTTTTT.

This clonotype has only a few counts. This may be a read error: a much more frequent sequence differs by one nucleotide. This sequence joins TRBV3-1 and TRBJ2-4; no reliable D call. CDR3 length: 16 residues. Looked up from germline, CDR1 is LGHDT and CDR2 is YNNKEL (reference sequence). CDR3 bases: TGTGCCAGCAGCCAAGGACACCCAGGAGAAGCCTACGAGCAGGACTTC. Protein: CASSQGHPGEAYEQDF.

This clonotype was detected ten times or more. The CDR3 region is CASSLGGLAFRETQYF. In DNA, the CDR3 is TGTGCCAGCAGCTTAGGGGGACTAGCGTTTCGAGAGACCCAGTACTTC. V and J are TRBV7-9 and TRBJ2-5, with 10 bases matching TRBD2. The CDR3 consists of 16 residues. With V trimmed by 1 base and J by 4 bases, 6 bases remained unmatched. Germline V gene data show CDR1 as SEHNR and CDR2 as FQNEAQ (reference sequence).

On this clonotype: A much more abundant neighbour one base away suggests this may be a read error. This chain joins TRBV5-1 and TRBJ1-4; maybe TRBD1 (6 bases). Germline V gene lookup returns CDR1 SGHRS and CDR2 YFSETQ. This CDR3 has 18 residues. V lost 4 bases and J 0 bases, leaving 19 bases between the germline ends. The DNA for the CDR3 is TGCGCCAGCAGCAGGCCAAGACAGGCTGGAGCAACTAATGAAAAACTGTTTTTT. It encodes CASSRPRQAGATNEKLFF.

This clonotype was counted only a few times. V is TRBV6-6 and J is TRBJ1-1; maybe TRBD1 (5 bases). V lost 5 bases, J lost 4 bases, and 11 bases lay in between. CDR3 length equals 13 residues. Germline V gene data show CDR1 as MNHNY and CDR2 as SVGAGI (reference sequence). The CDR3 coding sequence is TGTGCCAGCAGTCACCTAAGGGGCACTGAAGCTTTCTTT. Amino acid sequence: CASSHLRGTEAFF.

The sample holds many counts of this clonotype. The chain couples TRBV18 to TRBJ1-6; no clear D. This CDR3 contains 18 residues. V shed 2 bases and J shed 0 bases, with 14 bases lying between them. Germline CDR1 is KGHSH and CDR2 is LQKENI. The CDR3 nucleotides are TGTGCCAGCTCACCAATTTCTATAAGGAGCTCCTATAATTCACCCCTCCACTTT. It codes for CASSPISIRSSYNSPLHF. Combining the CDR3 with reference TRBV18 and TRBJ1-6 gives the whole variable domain NAGVMQNPRHLVRRRGQEARLRCSPMKGHSHVYWYRQLPEEGLKFMVYLQKENIIDESGMPKERFSAEFPKEGPSILRIQQVVRGDSAAYFCASSPISIRSSYNSPLHFGNGTRLTVT.

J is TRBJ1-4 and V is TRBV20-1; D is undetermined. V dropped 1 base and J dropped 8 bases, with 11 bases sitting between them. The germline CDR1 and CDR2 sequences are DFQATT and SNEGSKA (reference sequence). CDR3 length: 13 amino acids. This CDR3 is CSARALEDEKLFF. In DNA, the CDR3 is TGCAGTGCTAGAGCCCTAGAAGACGAAAAACTGTTTTTT.

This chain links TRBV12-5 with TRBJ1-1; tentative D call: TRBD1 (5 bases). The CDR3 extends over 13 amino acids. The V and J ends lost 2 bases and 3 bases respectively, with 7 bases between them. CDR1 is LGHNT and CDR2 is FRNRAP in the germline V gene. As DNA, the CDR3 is TGTGCTAGTGGTTTGTCGGGGGACACTGAAGCTTTCTTT. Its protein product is CASGLSGDTEAFF.